The T cell receptor beta chain under discussion was sequenced for a study of blood T cell repertoires in COVID-19. Study as a whole: Collection of acute and convalescent COVID-19 samples took place in the United States, Italy and Spain.

This table comes from immunoSEQ multiplex PCR, and its TCRdb copy is limited to in-frame clones, with some not included. This table has about 180,000 clones, around 83% appearing once. V gave up 7 bases and J gave up 1 base; unmatched junction bases: 4. The CDR3 runs to 14 residues. Germline V gene data show CDR1 as SGHTA and CDR2 as FQGNSA. Participant reports of clinical history set cohort assignment. This TCR was sampled from a man aged 40-49 years who had recovered from COVID-19. The chain couples TRBV7-2 to TRBJ1-5, with 7 bases that match TRBD1. Sequencing was performed on PBMCs or T cells enriched from blood (not recorded which). The CDR3: CASNPGGSNQPQHF. CDR3 nucleotide sequence: TGTGCCAGCAACCCAGGGGGAAGCAATCAGCCCCAGCATTTT.